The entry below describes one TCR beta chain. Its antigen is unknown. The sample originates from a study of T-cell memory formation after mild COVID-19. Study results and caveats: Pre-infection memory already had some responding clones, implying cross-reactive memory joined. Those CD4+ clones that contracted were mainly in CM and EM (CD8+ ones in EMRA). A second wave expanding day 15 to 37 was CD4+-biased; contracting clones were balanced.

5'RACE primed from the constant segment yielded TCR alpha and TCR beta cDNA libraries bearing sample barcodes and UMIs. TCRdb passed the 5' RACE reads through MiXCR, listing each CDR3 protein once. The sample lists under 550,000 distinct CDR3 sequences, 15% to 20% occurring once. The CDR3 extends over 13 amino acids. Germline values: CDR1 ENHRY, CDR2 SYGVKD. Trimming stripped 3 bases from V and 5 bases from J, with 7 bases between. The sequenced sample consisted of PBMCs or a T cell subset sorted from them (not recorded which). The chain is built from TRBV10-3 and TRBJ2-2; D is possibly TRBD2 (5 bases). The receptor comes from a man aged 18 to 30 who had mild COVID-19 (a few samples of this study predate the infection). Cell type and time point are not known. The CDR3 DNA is TGTGCCATCAGTGAATGGAGGACCGGGGAGCTGTTTTTT. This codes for CAISEWRTGELFF.